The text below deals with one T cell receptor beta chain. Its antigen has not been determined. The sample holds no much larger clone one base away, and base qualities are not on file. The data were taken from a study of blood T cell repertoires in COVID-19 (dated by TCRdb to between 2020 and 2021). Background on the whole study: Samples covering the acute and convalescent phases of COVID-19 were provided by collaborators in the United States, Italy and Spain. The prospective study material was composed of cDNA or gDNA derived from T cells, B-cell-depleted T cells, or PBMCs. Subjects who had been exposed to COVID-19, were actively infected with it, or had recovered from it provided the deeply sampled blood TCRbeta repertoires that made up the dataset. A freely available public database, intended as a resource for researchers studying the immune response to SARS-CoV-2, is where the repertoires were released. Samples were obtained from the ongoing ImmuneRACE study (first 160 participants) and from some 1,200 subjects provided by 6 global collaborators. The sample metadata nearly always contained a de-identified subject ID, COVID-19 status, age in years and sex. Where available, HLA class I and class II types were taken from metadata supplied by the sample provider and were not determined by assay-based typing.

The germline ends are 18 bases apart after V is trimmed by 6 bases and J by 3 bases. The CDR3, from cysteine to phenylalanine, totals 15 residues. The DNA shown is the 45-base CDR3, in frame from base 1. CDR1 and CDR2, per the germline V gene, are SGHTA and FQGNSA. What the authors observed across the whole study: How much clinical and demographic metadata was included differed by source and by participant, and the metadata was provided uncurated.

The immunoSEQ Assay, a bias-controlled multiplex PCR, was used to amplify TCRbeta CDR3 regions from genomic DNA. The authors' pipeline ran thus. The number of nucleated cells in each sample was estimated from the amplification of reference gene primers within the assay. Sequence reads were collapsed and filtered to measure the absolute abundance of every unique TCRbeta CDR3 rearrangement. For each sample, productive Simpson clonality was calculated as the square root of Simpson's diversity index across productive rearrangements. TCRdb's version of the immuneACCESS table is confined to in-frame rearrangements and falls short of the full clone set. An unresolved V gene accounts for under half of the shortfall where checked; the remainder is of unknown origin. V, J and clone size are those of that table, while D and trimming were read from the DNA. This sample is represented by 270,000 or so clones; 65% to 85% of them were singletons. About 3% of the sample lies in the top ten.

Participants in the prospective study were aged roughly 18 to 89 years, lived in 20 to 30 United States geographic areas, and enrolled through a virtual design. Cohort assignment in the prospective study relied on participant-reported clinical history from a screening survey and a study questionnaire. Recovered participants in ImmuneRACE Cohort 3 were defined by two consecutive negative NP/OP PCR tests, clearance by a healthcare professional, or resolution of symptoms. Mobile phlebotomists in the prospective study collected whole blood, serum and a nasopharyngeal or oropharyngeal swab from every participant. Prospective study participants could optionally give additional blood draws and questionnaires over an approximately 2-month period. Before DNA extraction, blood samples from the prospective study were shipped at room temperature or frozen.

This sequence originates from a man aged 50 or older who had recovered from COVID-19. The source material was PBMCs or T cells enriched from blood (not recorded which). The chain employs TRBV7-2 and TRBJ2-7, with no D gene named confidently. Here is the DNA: TGTGCCAGCAGACCGACATCCCAATCGTTCTACGAGCAGTACTTC. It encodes CASRPTSQSFYEQYF.